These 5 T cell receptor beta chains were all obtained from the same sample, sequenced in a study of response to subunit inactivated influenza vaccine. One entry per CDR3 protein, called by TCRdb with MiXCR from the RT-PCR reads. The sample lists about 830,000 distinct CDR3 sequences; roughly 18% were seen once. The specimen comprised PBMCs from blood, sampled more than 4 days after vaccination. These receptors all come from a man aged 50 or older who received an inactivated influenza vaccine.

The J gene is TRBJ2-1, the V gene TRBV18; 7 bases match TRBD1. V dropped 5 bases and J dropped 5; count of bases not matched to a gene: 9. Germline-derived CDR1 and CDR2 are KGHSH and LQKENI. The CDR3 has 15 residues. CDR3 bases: TGTGCCAGCTCAACTCGGGACAGCCTAAACAATGAGCAGTTCTTC. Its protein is CASSTRDSLNNEQFF. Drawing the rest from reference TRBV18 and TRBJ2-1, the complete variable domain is NAGVMQNPRHLVRRRGQEARLRCSPMKGHSHVYWYRQLPEEGLKFMVYLQKENIIDESGMPKERFSAEFPKEGPSILRIQQVVRGDSAAYFCASSTRDSLNNEQFFGPGTRLTVL.

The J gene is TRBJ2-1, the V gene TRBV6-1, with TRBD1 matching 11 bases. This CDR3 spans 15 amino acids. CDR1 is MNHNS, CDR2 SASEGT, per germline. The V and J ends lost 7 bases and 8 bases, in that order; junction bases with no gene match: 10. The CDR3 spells CASKRGQGAGYEQFF. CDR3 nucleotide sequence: TGTGCCAGCAAACGAGGACAGGGGGCAGGCTATGAGCAGTTCTTC.

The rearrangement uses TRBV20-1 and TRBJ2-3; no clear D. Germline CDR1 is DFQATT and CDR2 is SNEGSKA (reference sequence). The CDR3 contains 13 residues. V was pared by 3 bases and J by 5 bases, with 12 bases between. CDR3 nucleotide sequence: TGCAGTGCTAGCCGGACGGTTTTAGATACGCAGTATTTT. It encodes CSASRTVLDTQYF.

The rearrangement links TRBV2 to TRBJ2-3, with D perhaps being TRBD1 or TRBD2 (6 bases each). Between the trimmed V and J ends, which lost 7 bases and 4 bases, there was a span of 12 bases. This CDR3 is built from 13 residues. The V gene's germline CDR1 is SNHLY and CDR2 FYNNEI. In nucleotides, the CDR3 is TGTGCCAGCAAGGGGGGCTATGCAGATACGCAGTATTTT. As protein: CASKGGYADTQYF.

The CDR3 sequence is CASRGRQTRTDTQYF. The CDR3, as DNA: TGCGCCAGCAGGGGCAGACAAACCCGCACAGATACGCAGTATTTT. This chain joins TRBV5-1 and TRBJ2-3; no clear D gene. The CDR3 is 15 amino acids. The germline V and J ends were trimmed by 5 bases and 1 base, with 14 bases remaining between them. Germline assignment: CDR1 SGHRS and CDR2 YFSETQ.